The 19 T cell receptor beta chains presented below share a single source sample, sequenced in a study of blood T cells in healthy people across ages (dated by TCRdb to about 2015). The receptor library was made with 5' RACE. TCRdb shows the sequencer as Illumina HiSeq 2500. A second PCR of roughly 6 to 12 cycles was performed with a sample-barcoded 5' primer and a J-beta primer mix. The public sequencing data were trimmed at Q25 with fastp and processed into clonotypes with MiXCR by TCRdb, which kept only in-frame beta chains. Each CDR3 protein appears once, grouped with its most common genes and DNA. The sample records around 900,000 distinct CDR3 sequences, roughly half of which are singletons. Clones ranked in the top ten supply roughly a fifth of the sample. Sequencing was done on a sample of blood. The receptors come from an older woman in good health.

A note on this clonotype: The germline gene is not matched at one end of the junction; a read error may be the cause. The chain recombines TRBV7-9 with TRBJ2-7; TRBD1 aligns across 10 bases. The CDR3 is 14 amino acids. Germline assignment: CDR1 SEHNR and CDR2 FQNEAQ (reference sequence). The CDR3 coding sequence is TGTGCCGGCAGACAGGACAGGGGGACCTACGAGCAGTACTTC. Encoded protein: CAGRQDRGTYEQYF.

The chain has TRBV5-6 and TRBJ2-3, with D possibly matching TRBD2 (5 bases). Germline CDR1 and CDR2: SGHDT and YYEEEE. Trimming removed 4 bases from V and 2 bases from J, with 20 bases in between. CDR3 size: 17 residues. CDR3 loop: CASSGERASGYTDTQYF. CDR3 DNA: TGTGCCAGCAGCGGGGAGAGGGCGAGCGGCTACACAGATACGCAGTATTTT.

This clonotype has just a few counts. The J gene is TRBJ1-6, the V gene TRBV7-2; 7 nucleotides match TRBD1. The CDR3 totals 16 residues. From germline, CDR1 is SGHTA and CDR2 FQGNSA. V trimming: 8 bases; J trimming: 2 bases; junction bases outside the gene matches: 9. This chain's CDR3 is CASSRDSVTYNSPLHF. The CDR3 coding sequence is TGTGCCAGCTCCCGGGACAGCGTCACCTATAATTCACCCCTCCACTTT.

This clonotype came up a few times. The chain recombines TRBV27 with TRBJ2-3, with 8 bases fitting TRBD2. Germline trimming cut 3 bases from V and 3 bases from J; bases unmatched to any gene: 5. CDR3 length: 15 residues. Germline V CDR1 and CDR2: MNHEY, SMNVEV (reference sequence). CDR3 region: CASSFGASGTDTQYF. In DNA, the CDR3 is TGTGCCAGCAGTTTTGGGGCTAGCGGGACAGATACGCAGTATTTT.

J is TRBJ2-3 and V is TRBV4-1; D remains unclear. Germline CDR1 is MGHRA and CDR2 is YSYEKL. CDR3 length: 15 amino acids. V shed 3 bases and J shed 2 bases, with 12 bases lying between them. CDR3 sequence (DNA): TGCGCCAGCAGCCAGCTCGGGTCCCACACAGATACGCAGTATTTT. Its protein is CASSQLGSHTDTQYF.

The rearrangement links TRBV27 to TRBJ2-7; TRBD1 agrees at 8 bases. Per the germline V gene, CDR1 is MNHEY and CDR2 is SMNVEV (reference sequence). This CDR3 spans 19 amino acids. Trimming removed 4 bases from V and 1 base from J; junction bases left unmatched: 18. CDR3 residues: CASSSDRGIGDMVSYEQYF. DNA for the CDR3: TGTGCCAGCAGTTCAGACAGGGGCATCGGGGATATGGTATCCTACGAGCAGTACTTC.

This clonotype was found a few times. The V and J genes are TRBV28 and TRBJ2-5, with 8 bases aligning to TRBD1. The J call may be faulty, since TRBJ2-7 better matches the DNA end. Germline CDR1 reads MDHEN; CDR2 reads SYDVKM. The CDR3 totals 15 residues. The CDR3 region is CASRLWSDRDHEQYF. CDR3 in DNA: TGTGCCAGCAGACTATGGTCGGACAGGGACCACGAGCAGTACTTC.

The chain employs TRBV12-3 or TRBV12-4 and TRBJ2-5, with 8 positions matching TRBD2. Gene TRBJ2-7 matches the end of the DNA better, so the J call may be wrong. The CDR3 totals 15 residues. The CDR3: CASSRSGRSAYEQYF. CDR3 DNA: TGTGCCAGCAGCCGGAGCGGGAGAAGTGCCTACGAGCAGTACTTC.

The chain uses TRBV4-1 and TRBJ2-7; 7 nucleotides line up with TRBD2. The CDR3 is 16 amino acids. Germline CDR1 MGHRA, CDR2 YSYEKL. Trimming cost V 0 bases and J 4 bases; bases outside gene matches: 9. The CDR3 loop reads CASSQDPLAEGYEQYF. The CDR3 DNA follows: TGCGCCAGCAGCCAAGACCCCCTAGCGGAAGGTTACGAGCAGTACTTC.

The chain's CDR3 is CASSDWPSGKSSTDTQYF. CDR3 coding DNA: TGTGCCAGCAGTGACTGGCCTAGCGGAAAATCTAGCACAGATACGCAGTATTTT. The chain carries TRBV25-1 and TRBJ2-3; 7 positions match TRBD2. Germline lookup yields CDR1 MGHDK and CDR2 SYGVNS. This CDR3 has 18 amino acids. The trim removed 3 bases at V and 0 bases at J, leaving 12 bases unmatched.

V and J are TRBV29-1 and TRBJ2-2; a possible D gene is TRBD2 (6 bases). The germline gives CDR1 SQVTM, CDR2 ANQGSEA. V lost 6 bases and J lost 1, with 9 bases in between. This CDR3 has 13 residues. CDR3 nucleotide sequence: TGCAGCGTCCGTAGCGGGAACACCGGGGAGCTGTTTTTT. The encoded protein is CSVRSGNTGELFF.

The V gene is TRBV7-9, the J gene TRBJ2-1, with 7 bases that match TRBD2. The CDR3 covers 19 residues. J gave up 4 bases and V 5 bases, and 20 bases lay outside the gene matches. The germline gives CDR1 SEHNR, CDR2 FQNEAQ (reference sequence). This CDR3 reads CASSPSGFRDYLSYNEQFF. The CDR3 nucleotides read TGTGCCAGCAGCCCCAGTGGTTTTCGGGACTATTTGAGTTACAATGAGCAGTTCTTC.

For the CDR3, the DNA is TGTGCCAGCAGGACCCAAACAGGGGGCTCTGAAGCTTTCTTT. As protein: CASRTQTGGSEAFF. The chain carries TRBV28 and TRBJ1-1; 9 bases fit TRBD1. The CDR3 extends over 14 amino acids. The J segment lost 6 bases and the V segment lost 6 bases, leaving 8 bases of the junction unmatched. Germline V gives CDR1 MDHEN, CDR2 SYDVKM.

This chain connects TRBV2 to TRBJ1-2; maybe TRBD1 (5 bases). Deletions cut 3 bases from V and 8 bases from J, with 16 bases between. The germline gives CDR1 SNHLY, CDR2 FYNNEI. The CDR3 contains 14 residues. The CDR3 DNA sequence: TGTGCCAGCAGTGATAGAAGGGGAGTTAGAGGCTACACCTTC. As protein: CASSDRRGVRGYTF.

The rearrangement joins TRBV29-1 to TRBJ2-7, with a tentative D call TRBD1 (5 bases). V shed 4 bases and J shed 2 bases, with 9 bases lying between them. The CDR3 sequence is 12 residues long. Germline V gene data show CDR1 as SQVTM and CDR2 as ANQGSEA. The CDR3 DNA sequence: TGCAGCGTTGTCTCCAGGGCCTACGAGCAGTACTTC. Translated, it gives CSVVSRAYEQYF.

This clonotype was observed a few times. The chain combines TRBV20-1 with TRBJ2-1; 8 bases map to TRBD2. Germline CDR1 reads DFQATT; CDR2 reads SNEGSKA (reference sequence). V shed 1 base, J shed 0 bases, and the junction held 8 bases outside the gene matches. This CDR3 has 17 residues. The CDR3 spells CSARVGGGLSSYNEQFF. In nucleotides, the CDR3 is TGCAGTGCTAGAGTCGGGGGGGGTCTCAGCTCCTACAATGAGCAGTTCTTC.

This clonotype was observed a few times. The chain is built from TRBV9 and TRBJ2-3; 7 positions agree with TRBD2. The germline V gene has CDR1 SGDLS and CDR2 YYNGEE. V was pared by 4 bases and J by 3 bases, with 8 bases of the junction left unmatched. There are 15 residues in the CDR3. CDR3 region: CASSQAGSRTDTQYF. The CDR3 region has the DNA TGTGCCAGCAGCCAAGCGGGAAGTAGGACAGATACGCAGTATTTT.

This chain uses TRBV12-3 or TRBV12-4 with TRBJ2-7; a weak D match, TRBD1 (5 bases). The CDR3 sequence is 14 residues long. V was trimmed by 5 bases and J by 0 bases, leaving 11 bases between them. The chain's CDR3 is CASSVDSPSYEQYF. CDR3 nucleotide sequence: TGTGCCAGCAGTGTCGACAGTCCCTCCTACGAGCAGTACTTC.

This clonotype was observed a few times. The CDR3 region is CASQGGSSSYNEQFF. In DNA form, the CDR3 reads TGTGCCAGCCAAGGGGGTTCTAGCTCCTACAATGAGCAGTTCTTC. The V call is TRBV12-3 or TRBV12-4, the J call TRBJ2-1; D perhaps matches TRBD1 (6 bases). Between the trimmed V and J ends, which lost 8 bases and 0 bases, there was a span of 14 bases. This CDR3 has 15 amino acids.